These T cell receptor beta chains were read from a single sample in a study of cytomegalovirus exposure and HLA in healthy donors. Only in-frame clones appear in the TCRdb table, and some are missing; sequencing was by immunoSEQ multiplex PCR. The sample has roughly 260,000 clones; about 86% are singletons. The sequenced sample was PBMCs. The origin of the receptors is a man between 18 and 35 years old in good health and CMV-seronegative. CDR3s include the opening cysteine and the closing phenylalanine or tryptophan. D genes are given only for firm matches. The size of a clone is reported for some rows only, either as once, few or many, or as a class for expanded clones.

D	size	V	J	CDR3	DNA
NA	NA	TRBV19	TRBJ1-5	CASSIPPQPQHF	TGTGCCAGTAGTATACCTCCTCAGCCCCAGCATTTT
TRBD2	NA	TRBV4-1	TRBJ2-7	CASSQDRASGGYEQYF	TGCGCCAGCAGCCAAGATAGGGCTAGCGGAGGATACGAGCAGTACTTC
NA	once	TRBV18	TRBJ1-1	CASSPWGPYTEAFF	TGTGCCAGCTCACCCTGGGGGCCTTACACTGAAGCTTTCTTT
NA	NA	TRBV5-1	TRBJ2-7	CASSPLGQIYEQYF	TGCGCCAGCAGCCCGCTAGGACAAATTTACGAGCAGTACTTC
NA	NA	TRBV11-2	TRBJ2-7	CASSLYPRWTDQGYEQYF	TGTGCCAGCAGCTTATATCCCCGGTGGACAGACCAGGGCTACGAGCAGTACTTC
TRBD2	NA	TRBV5-1	TRBJ2-3	CASSLTVLADTDTQYF	TGCGCCAGCAGCTTGACGGTACTAGCGGACACAGATACGCAGTATTTT
NA	NA	TRBV5-1	TRBJ2-1	CASRQGEYNEQFF	TGCGCCAGCAGACAGGGAGAGTACAATGAGCAGTTCTTC
NA	once	TRBV28	TRBJ2-5	CASDGGGLETQYF	TGTGCCAGCGACGGAGGGGGCCTGGAGACCCAGTACTTC
TRBD2	once	TRBV4-3	TRBJ2-1	CASSLLTSGISGEQFF	TGCGCCAGCAGTCTCCTGACTAGCGGGATTAGCGGTGAGCAGTTCTTC
TRBD2	NA	TRBV4-2	TRBJ2-7	CASSPGTRPLEQYF	TGTGCCAGCAGCCCAGGGACTAGGCCCCTCGAGCAGTACTTC
NA	NA	TRBV19	TRBJ1-1	CASTRETEAFF	TGTGCCAGTACGAGGGAGACTGAAGCTTTCTTT
TRBD1	NA	TRBV28	TRBJ2-5	CASSLGQVEAQYF	TGTGCCAGCAGTTTGGGACAGGTTGAGGCCCAGTACTTC
NA	NA	TRBV5-4	TRBJ2-2	CASSEGQNTGELFF	TGTGCCAGCAGCGAAGGACAGAACACCGGGGAGCTGTTTTTT
TRBD1	NA	TRBV4-3	TRBJ1-4	CASSHGQGGEKLFF	TGCGCCAGCAGCCACGGACAGGGAGGCGAAAAACTGTTTTTT
TRBD1	NA	TRBV5-4	TRBJ1-1	CASSSGQGAIEAFF	TGTGCCAGCAGCTCAGGACAGGGGGCTATTGAAGCTTTCTTT
NA	NA	TRBV6-4	TRBJ2-1	CASSATPPSGPSSYNEQFF	TGTGCCAGCAGTGCCACTCCCCCGAGCGGCCCCAGCTCCTACAATGAGCAGTTCTTC
NA	NA	TRBV28	TRBJ2-5	CASRSQETQYF	TGTGCCAGCAGATCTCAAGAGACCCAGTACTTC
TRBD2	NA	TRBV7-9	TRBJ2-1	CATPLIAGGEFEQFF	TGTGCCACCCCATTGATAGCGGGAGGGGAATTTGAGCAGTTCTTC
NA	NA	TRBV7-9	TRBJ2-5	CASSLATIFETQYF	TGTGCCAGCAGCTTAGCGACAATCTTCGAGACCCAGTACTTC
TRBD2	NA	TRBV18	TRBJ2-2	CASSTGTSLTGELFF	TGTGCCAGCTCCACCGGGACTAGCCTCACCGGGGAGCTGTTTTTT
TRBD1	NA	TRBV30	TRBJ1-4	CAWSRPSTGGNEKLFF	TGTGCCTGGAGTCGACCTTCGACAGGGGGCAATGAAAAACTGTTTTTT
TRBD1	few	TRBV6-5	TRBJ2-7	CASSRQGWGYEQYF	TGTGCCAGCAGCCGACAGGGATGGGGCTACGAGCAGTACTTC
TRBD2	NA	TRBV5-1	TRBJ2-7	CASSLGIAGGYEQYF	TGCGCCAGCAGCTTGGGGATAGCGGGGGGTTACGAGCAGTACTTC
TRBD1	NA	TRBV5-4	TRBJ2-7	CASSRTGTGHDEQYF	TGTGCCAGCAGCCGCACCGGGACAGGGCACGACGAGCAGTACTTC
TRBD1	NA	TRBV7-6	TRBJ2-1	CASSPRQGRDEQFF	TGTGCCAGCAGCCCCAGACAGGGACGGGATGAGCAGTTCTTC
NA	NA	TRBV18	TRBJ2-5	CASSPAGEQTQYF	TGTGCCAGCTCACCGGCAGGGGAGCAGACCCAGTACTTC
TRBD1	NA	TRBV10-3	TRBJ2-2	CAISTGAVPGELFF	TGTGCCATCAGTACAGGGGCCGTCCCCGGGGAGCTGTTTTTT
NA	NA	TRBV30	TRBJ1-4	CAAPSQGLREKLFF	TGTGCCGCCCCCTCCCAGGGCTTACGAGAAAAACTGTTTTTT
TRBD2	NA	TRBV9	TRBJ2-3	CASSVAGSGGYDTQYF	TGTGCCAGCAGCGTAGCTGGTAGCGGGGGGTACGATACGCAGTATTTT
NA	once	TRBV5-1	TRBJ1-2	CASSSDGNSGYTF	TGCGCCAGCAGCTCCGACGGGAATAGTGGCTACACCTTC
NA	NA	TRBV28	TRBJ2-7	CASPQGSIYEQYF	TGTGCCAGCCCCCAGGGCAGTATCTATGAGCAGTACTTC
TRBD2	NA	TRBV19	TRBJ2-7	CASSSGLAGGEEQYF	TGTGCCAGTAGTAGTGGACTAGCGGGAGGGGAAGAGCAGTACTTC
NA	few	TRBV2	TRBJ1-2	CASSEVGTGYTF	TGTGCCAGCAGTGAAGTGGGCACTGGCTACACCTTC
TRBD1	NA	TRBV7-6	TRBJ2-1	CASSLDRGSYNEQFF	TGTGCCAGCAGCTTGGACAGGGGCTCCTACAATGAGCAGTTCTTC
TRBD2	NA	TRBV14	TRBJ2-7	CASSQAPSGPYEQYF	TGTGCCAGCAGCCAGGCCCCTAGCGGGCCCTACGAGCAGTACTTC
TRBD2	NA	TRBV7-9	TRBJ2-2	CAIRGLAIGELFF	TGTGCCATCCGGGGACTAGCGATCGGGGAGCTGTTTTTT
TRBD1	NA	TRBV7-3	TRBJ2-1	CASSTRTGQNNEQFF	TGTGCCAGCAGCACCCGGACAGGGCAAAACAATGAGCAGTTCTTC
NA	NA	TRBV5-6	TRBJ2-1	CASTLGQGPYNEQFF	TGTGCCAGCACCCTTGGACAAGGACCCTACAATGAGCAGTTCTTC
TRBD2	NA	TRBV7-2	TRBJ2-7	CASSAPPGLAGTEQYF	TGTGCCAGCAGCGCGCCGCCGGGACTAGCGGGAACCGAGCAGTACTTC
NA	NA	TRBV9	TRBJ2-2	CASSQTSDTGELFF	TGTGCCAGCAGTCAAACGTCGGACACCGGGGAGCTGTTTTTT
TRBD1	NA	TRBV15	TRBJ2-2	CATSRGVGGGPAGELFF	TGTGCCACCAGCAGAGGGGTAGGGGGCGGTCCCGCCGGGGAGCTGTTTTTT
TRBD2	NA	TRBV5-1	TRBJ2-3	CASSLRGSGNTDTQYF	TGCGCCAGCAGCTTGCGTGGTAGCGGGAACACAGATACGCAGTATTTT